Below, 3 T cell receptor beta chains from the same sample are listed, as sequenced in a study of T cell responses to AZD1222 COVID-19 vaccine. Using immunoSEQ multiplex PCR, the repertoire was profiled, and TCRdb retains in-frame clones only, with some absent. The sample lists about 26,000 clones; about nine tenths were seen once. The sample consisted of peripheral blood, taken 28 days after the second AZD1222 dose. Receptors were obtained from an adult who received the AZD1222 COVID-19 vaccine.

The V call is TRBV7-2, the J call TRBJ2-1; 8 nucleotides align to TRBD1. The CDR3 has 17 residues. V lost 4 bases, J lost 2 bases, and 10 bases stayed unmatched. CDR1 is SGHTA, CDR2 FQGNSA, per germline. CDR3 coding DNA: TGTGCCAGCAGCTCTAGAGGACAGGGTTTGACCTACAATGAGCAGTTCTTC. This gives the protein CASSSRGQGLTYNEQFF.

The chain links TRBV6-4 to TRBJ1-6, with D possibly matching TRBD1 (5 bases). Trimming stripped 0 bases from V and 12 bases from J, with 15 bases between. CDR3 length: 15 amino acids. From germline, CDR1 is MRHNA and CDR2 SNTAGT. The CDR3 DNA reads as TGTGCCAGCAGTGACTCGCCGGGGCTAGGATTACCCCTCCACTTT. It translates to CASSDSPGLGLPLHF.

This rearrangement joins TRBV6-5 to TRBJ1-4; no definite D call. V lost 7 bases and J 7 bases, leaving 10 bases between the germline ends. The CDR3 length is 12 residues. In germline, CDR1 is MNHEY, CDR2 SVGAGI. The CDR3 DNA follows: TGTGCCAGCAAAGGAACGGTTGAAAAACTGTTTTTT. Translated, it gives CASKGTVEKLFF.